This T cell receptor beta chain was identified in a study of T-cell reconstitution after alpha-beta-depleted transplantation in children. Trimming removed 5 bases from V and 6 bases from J, with 15 bases in between. The length of the CDR3 is 14 residues. CDR1 is SGHRS, CDR2 YFSETQ, per germline. A library of TCRbeta sequences, prepared with unique molecular identifiers, was generated. TCRdb reanalysed the PCR reads using MiXCR and keeps one entry per CDR3 protein. Here the sample spans around 240,000 distinct CDR3 sequences, about 9.6% being singletons. This clonotype has ten or more counts. The rearrangement uses TRBV5-1 and TRBJ2-1; a weak D match, TRBD2 (5 bases). Sequenced here: PBMCs from the stem cell graft donor, sampled from the stem cell graft. The clonotype originates from a human donor who donated a stem cell graft to a child with SCID. The CDR3 sequence: CASRKVTEGNEQFF. The CDR3 DNA reads as TGCGCCAGCAGGAAGGTTACCGAGGGCAATGAGCAGTTCTTC.